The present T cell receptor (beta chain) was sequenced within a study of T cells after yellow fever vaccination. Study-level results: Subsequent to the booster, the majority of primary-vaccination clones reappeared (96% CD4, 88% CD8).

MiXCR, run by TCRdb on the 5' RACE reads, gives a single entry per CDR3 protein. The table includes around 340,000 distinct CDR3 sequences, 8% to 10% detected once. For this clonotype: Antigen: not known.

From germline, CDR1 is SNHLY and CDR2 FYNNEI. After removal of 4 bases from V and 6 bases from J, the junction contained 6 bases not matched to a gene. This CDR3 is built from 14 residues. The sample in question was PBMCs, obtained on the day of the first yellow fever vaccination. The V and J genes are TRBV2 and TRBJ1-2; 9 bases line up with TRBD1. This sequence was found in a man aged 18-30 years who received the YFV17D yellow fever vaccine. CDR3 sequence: CASSGGDRVDGYTF. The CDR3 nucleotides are TGTGCCAGCAGTGGGGGGGACAGGGTCGATGGCTACACCTTC. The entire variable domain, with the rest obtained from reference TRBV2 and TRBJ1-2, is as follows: EPEVTQTPSHQVTQMGQEVILRCVPISNHLYFYWYRQILGQKVEFLVSFYNNEISEKSEIFDDQFSVERPDGSNFTLKIRSTKLEDSAMYFCASSGGDRVDGYTFGSGTRLTVV.